This TCR beta chain was identified in a study of T cells expressing NK-cell markers. Study as a whole: In sorted CD3+CD56+NKG2C+, CD3+CD56+NKG2C- and CD3+CD56-NKG2C+ T cells, TCR beta repertoires were obtained.

With UMIs, 5'RACE template switching was used to make TCR beta cDNA. One entry per CDR3 protein, without DNA, is what TCRdb gives after re-calling the 5' RACE reads. Listed are 200,000 to 300,000 distinct CDR3 sequences; about 0.39% falls within the top ten. Germline V CDR1 and CDR2: SQVTM, ANQGSEA. This CDR3 has 14 amino acids. V and J are TRBV29-1 and TRBJ2-3; TCRdb picks TRBD1, but there is no DNA to check that call. Sequenced material: blood T cells: a sorted CD56 or NKG2C T cell subset, CD4+ or CD8+ T cells, or bulk PBMC T cells (not recorded which). This receptor was identified in a man between 18 and 35 years old in good health. The chain's CDR3 is CSVEDHARGYTQYF.